The TCR beta chain under discussion was sequenced for a study of T cells in Graves' hyperthyroidism and ophthalmopathy. The hyperthyroidism was newly diagnosed and had lasted under 2 months; the patients were aged 18 to 65. The PBMCs were taken from 10 ml of fresh peripheral blood. RNA transcripts provided the source from which TCR beta CDR3 regions were amplified. A set of HTBI primers served as the primers for a first-round RT-PCR of the TCR CDR3. TCRdb reanalysed the multiplex PCR reads using MiXCR and keeps one entry per CDR3 protein. Found here are roughly 380,000 distinct CDR3 sequences, under 20% of them singletons; the top ten hold about 4%. With 0 bases clipped from V and 2 bases from J, the junction kept 2 bases outside the gene matches. Germline lookup yields CDR1 SGDLS and CDR2 YYNGEE. The CDR3 is 14 amino acids.

The source is a woman aged 18-29 years with Graves' hyperthyroidism. Sequencing was carried out using blood. V and J are TRBV9 and TRBJ2-7; 7 nucleotides agree with TRBD1. In nucleotides, the CDR3 is TGTGCCAGCAGCGTAGGGGGACAGCCCTACGAGCAGTACTTC. Translation gives CASSVGGQPYEQYF.